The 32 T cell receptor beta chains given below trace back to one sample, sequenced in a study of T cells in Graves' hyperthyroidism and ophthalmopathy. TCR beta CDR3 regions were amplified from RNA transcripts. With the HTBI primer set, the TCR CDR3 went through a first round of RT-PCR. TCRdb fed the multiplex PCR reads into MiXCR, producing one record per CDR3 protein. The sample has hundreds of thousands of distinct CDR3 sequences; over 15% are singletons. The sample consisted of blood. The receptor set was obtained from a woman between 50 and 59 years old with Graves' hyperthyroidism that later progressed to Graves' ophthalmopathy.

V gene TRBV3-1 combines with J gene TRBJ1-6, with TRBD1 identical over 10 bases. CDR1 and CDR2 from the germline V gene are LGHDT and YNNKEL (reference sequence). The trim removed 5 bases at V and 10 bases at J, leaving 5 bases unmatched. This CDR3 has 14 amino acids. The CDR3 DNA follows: TGTGCCAGCAGCGAGACAGGGGGCAAATCACCCCTCCACTTT. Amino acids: CASSETGGKSPLHF.

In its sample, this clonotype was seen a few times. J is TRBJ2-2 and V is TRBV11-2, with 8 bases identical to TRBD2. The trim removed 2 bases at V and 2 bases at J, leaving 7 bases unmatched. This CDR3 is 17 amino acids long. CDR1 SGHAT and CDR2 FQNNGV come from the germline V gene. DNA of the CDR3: TGTGCCAGCAGCTTACGGGTTAGCGGGGTTAACACCGGGGAGCTGTTTTTT. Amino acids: CASSLRVSGVNTGELFF. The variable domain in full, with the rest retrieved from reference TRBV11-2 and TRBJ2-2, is EAGVAQSPRYKIIEKRQSVAFWCNPISGHATLYWYQQILGQGPKLLIQFQNNGVVDDSQLPKDRFSAERLKGVDSTLKIQPAKLEDSAVYLCASSLRVSGVNTGELFFGEGSRLTVL.

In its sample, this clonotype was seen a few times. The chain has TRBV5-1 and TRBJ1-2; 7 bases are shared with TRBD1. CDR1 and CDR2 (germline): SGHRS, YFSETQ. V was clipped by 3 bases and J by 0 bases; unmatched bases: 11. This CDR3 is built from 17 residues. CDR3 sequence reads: CASSWDPPGQTNYGYTF. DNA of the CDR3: TGCGCCAGCAGCTGGGACCCGCCGGGACAGACTAACTATGGCTACACCTTC.

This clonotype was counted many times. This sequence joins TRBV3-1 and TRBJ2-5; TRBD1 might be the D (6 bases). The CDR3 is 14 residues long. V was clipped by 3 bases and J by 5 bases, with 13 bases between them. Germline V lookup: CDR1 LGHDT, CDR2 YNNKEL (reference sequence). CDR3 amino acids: CASSQVTGSETQYF. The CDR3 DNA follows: TGTGCCAGCAGCCAGGTTACAGGGTCGGAGACCCAGTACTTC.

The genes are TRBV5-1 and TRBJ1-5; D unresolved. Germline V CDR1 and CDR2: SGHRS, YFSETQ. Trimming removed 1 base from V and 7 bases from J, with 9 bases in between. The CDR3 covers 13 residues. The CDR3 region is CASSLKVGQPQHF. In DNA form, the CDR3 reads TGCGCCAGCAGCTTGAAGGTGGGCCAGCCCCAGCATTTT.

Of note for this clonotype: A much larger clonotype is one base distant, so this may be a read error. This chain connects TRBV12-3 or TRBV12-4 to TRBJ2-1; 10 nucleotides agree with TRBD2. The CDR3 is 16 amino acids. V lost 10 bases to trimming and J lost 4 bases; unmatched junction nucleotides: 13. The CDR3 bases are TGTGCCAACAGACGTAGTAGCGGGAGGAGGTACAATGAGCAGTTCTTC. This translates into CANRRSSGRRYNEQFF.

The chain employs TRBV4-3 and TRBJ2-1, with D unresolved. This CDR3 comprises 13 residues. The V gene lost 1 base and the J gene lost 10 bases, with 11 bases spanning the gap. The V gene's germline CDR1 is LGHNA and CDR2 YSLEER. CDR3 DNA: TGCGCCAGCAGCCAAGGAATCCGTCGGGAGCAGTTCTTC. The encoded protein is CASSQGIRREQFF.

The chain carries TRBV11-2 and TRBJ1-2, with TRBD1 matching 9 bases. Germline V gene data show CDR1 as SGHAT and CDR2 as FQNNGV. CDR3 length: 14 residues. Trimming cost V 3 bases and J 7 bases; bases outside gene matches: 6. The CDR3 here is CASSLDRGAIGYTF. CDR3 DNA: TGTGCCAGCAGCTTGGACAGGGGCGCTATTGGCTACACCTTC.

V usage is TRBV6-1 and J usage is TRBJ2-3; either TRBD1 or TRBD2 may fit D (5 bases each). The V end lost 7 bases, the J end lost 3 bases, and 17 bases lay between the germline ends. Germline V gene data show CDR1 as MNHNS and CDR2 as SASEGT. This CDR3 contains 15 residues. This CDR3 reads CASTLSGRGTDTQYF. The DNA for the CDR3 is TGTGCCAGCACCCTCTCGGGGCGAGGTACAGATACGCAGTATTTT.

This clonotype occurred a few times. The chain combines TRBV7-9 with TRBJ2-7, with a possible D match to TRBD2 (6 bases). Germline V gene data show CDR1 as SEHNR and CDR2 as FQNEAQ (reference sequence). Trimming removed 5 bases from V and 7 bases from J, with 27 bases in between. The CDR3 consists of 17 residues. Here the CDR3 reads CASSHRPDGGDQWEQYF. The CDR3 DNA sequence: TGTGCCAGCAGCCACCGCCCCGATGGAGGGGATCAATGGGAGCAGTACTTC.

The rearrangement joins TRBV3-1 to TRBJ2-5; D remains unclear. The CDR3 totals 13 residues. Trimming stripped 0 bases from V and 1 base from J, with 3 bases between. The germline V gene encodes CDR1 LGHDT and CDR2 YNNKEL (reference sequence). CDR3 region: CASSQESQETQYF. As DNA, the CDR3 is TGTGCCAGCAGCCAAGAAAGCCAAGAGACCCAGTACTTC.

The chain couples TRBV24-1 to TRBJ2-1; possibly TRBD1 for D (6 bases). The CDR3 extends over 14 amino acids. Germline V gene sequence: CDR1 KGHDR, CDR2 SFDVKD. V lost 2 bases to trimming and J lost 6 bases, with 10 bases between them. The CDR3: CATSDSGTSNEQFF. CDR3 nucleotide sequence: TGTGCCACCAGTGATTCCGGGACATCCAATGAGCAGTTCTTC.

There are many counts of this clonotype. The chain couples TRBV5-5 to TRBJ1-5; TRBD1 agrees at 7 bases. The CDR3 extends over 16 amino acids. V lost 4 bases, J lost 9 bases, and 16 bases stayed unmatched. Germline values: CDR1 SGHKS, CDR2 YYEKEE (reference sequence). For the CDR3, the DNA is TGTGCCAGCAGCGTAACAGGGGCACGGGCAAGTGTGCCCCAGCATTTT. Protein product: CASSVTGARASVPQHF.

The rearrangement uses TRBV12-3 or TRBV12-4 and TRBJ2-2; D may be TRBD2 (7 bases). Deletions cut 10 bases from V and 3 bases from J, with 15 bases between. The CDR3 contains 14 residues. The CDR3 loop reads CATSRGGHTGELFF. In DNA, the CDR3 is TGTGCCACCTCTAGGGGGGGGCACACCGGGGAGCTGTTTTTT.

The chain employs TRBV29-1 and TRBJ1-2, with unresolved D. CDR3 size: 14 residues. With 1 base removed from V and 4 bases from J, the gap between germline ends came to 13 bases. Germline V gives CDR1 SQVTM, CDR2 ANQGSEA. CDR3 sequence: CSVEGRFSSYGYTF. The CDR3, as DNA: TGCAGCGTTGAAGGACGGTTTTCCTCCTATGGCTACACCTTC.

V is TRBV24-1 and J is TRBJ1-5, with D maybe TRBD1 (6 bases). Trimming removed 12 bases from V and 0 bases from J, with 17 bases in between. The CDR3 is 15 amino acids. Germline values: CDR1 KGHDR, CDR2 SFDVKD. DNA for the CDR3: TGTGCCCCCCGTTCCGGGACAAATAGCAATCAGCCCCAGCATTTT. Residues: CAPRSGTNSNQPQHF.

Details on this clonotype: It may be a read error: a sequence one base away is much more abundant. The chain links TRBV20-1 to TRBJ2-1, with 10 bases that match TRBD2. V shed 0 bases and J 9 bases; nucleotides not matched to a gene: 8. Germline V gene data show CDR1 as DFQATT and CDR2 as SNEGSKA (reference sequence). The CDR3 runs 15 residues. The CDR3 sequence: CSAREERGGRSEQFF. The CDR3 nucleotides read TGCAGTGCTAGAGAGGAGCGGGGGGGCCGAAGTGAGCAGTTCTTC.

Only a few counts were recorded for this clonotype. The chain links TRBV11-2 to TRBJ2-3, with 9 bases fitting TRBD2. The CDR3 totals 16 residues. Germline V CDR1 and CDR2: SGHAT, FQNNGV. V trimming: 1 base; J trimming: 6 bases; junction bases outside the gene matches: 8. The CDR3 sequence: CASSLGGGGAEDTQYF. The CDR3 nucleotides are TGTGCCAGCAGCTTAGGGGGCGGGGGGGCCGAGGATACGCAGTATTTT.

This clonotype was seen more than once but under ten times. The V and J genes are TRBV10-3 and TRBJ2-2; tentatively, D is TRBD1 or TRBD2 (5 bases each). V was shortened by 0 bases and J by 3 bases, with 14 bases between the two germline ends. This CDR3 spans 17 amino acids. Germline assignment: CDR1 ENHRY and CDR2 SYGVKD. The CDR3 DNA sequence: TGTGCCATCAGTGAGTCGAGTCCGGGGCAGGACACCGGGGAGCTGTTTTTT. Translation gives CAISESSPGQDTGELFF.

CDR3 DNA: TGTGCCAGTAGTATAGCGCGTCTCGATGAGCAGTTCTTC. Residues: CASSIARLDEQFF. The J gene is TRBJ2-1, the V gene TRBV19, with unresolved D. V lost 1 base, J lost 8 bases, and 9 bases lay in between. The CDR3 length is 13 residues. Germline V lookup: CDR1 LNHDA, CDR2 SQIVND (reference sequence).

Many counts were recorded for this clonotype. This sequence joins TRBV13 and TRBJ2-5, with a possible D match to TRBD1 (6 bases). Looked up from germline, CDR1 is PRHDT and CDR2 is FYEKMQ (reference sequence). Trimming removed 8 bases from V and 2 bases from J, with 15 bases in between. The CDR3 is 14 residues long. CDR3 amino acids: CASAPSRGQETQYF. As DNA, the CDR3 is TGTGCCAGCGCCCCGTCGAGGGGGCAAGAGACCCAGTACTTC.

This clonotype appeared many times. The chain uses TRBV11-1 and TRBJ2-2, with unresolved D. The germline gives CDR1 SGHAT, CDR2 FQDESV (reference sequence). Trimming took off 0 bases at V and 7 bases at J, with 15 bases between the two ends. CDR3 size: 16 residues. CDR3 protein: CASSLAVEAPYGELFF. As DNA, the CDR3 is TGTGCCAGCAGCTTAGCGGTTGAGGCTCCCTACGGGGAGCTGTTTTTT.

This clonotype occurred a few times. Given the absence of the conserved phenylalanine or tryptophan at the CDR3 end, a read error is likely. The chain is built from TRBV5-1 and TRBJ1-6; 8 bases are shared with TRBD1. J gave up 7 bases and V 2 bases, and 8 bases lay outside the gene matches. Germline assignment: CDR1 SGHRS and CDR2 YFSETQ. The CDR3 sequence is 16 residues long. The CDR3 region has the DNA TGCGCCAGCAGCTTACCGGGGACAGGTGGGAATTCACCCCTCCACCTT. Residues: CASSLPGTGGNSPLHL.

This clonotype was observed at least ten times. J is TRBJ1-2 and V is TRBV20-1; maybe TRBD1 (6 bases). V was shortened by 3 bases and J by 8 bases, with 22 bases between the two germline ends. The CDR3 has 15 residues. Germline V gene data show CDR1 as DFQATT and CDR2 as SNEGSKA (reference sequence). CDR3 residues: CSASDPLGGAGGYTF. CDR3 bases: TGCAGTGCTAGCGACCCCCTTGGGGGGGCCGGGGGCTACACCTTC.

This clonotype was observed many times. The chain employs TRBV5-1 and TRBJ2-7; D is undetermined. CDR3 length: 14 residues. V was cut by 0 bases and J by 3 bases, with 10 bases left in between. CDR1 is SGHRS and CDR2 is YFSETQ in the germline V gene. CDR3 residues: CASSLVGLGYEQYF. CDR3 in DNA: TGCGCCAGCAGCTTGGTGGGGTTGGGCTACGAGCAGTACTTC.

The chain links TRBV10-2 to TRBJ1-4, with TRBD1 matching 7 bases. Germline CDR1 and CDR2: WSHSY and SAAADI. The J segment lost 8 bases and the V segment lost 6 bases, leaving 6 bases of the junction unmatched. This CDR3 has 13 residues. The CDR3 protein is CASRKGAEEKLFF. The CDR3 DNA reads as TGCGCCAGCAGGAAGGGGGCGGAAGAAAAACTGTTTTTT.

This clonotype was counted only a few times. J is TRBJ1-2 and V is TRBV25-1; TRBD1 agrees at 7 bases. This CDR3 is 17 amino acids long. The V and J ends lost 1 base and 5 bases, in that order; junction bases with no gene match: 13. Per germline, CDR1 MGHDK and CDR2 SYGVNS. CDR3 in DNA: TGTGCCAGCAGTGAATTTAGGGGGCGCGGTGAGAATTATGGCTACACCTTC. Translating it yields CASSEFRGRGENYGYTF.

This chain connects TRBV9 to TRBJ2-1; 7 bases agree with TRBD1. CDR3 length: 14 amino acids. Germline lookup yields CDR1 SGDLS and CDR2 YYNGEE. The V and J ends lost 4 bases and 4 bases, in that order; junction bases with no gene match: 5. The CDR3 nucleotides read TGTGCCAGCAGCCCGTCGGGACAGTACAATGAGCAGTTCTTC. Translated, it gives CASSPSGQYNEQFF. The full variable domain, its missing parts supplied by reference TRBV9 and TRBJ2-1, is DSGVTQTPKHLITATGQRVTLRCSPRSGDLSVYWYQQSLDQGLQFLIQYYNGEERAKGNILERFSAQQFPDLHSELNLSSLELGDSALYFCASSPSGQYNEQFFGPGTRLTVL.

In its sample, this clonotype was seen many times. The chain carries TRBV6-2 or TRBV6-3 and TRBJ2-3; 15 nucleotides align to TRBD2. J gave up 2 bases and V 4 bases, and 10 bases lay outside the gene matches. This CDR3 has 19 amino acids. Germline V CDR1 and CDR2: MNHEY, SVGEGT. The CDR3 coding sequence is TGTGCCAGCAGTTCCGGAGTCGGGACTAGCGGGGGGAACACAGATACGCAGTATTTT. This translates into CASSSGVGTSGGNTDTQYF.

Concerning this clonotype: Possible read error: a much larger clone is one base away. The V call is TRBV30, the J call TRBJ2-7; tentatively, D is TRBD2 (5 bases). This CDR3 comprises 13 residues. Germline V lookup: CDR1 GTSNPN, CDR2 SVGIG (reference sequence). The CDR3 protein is CGWSVGGLREQYF. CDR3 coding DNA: TGTGGCTGGAGTGTAGGCGGGTTACGCGAGCAGTACTTC.

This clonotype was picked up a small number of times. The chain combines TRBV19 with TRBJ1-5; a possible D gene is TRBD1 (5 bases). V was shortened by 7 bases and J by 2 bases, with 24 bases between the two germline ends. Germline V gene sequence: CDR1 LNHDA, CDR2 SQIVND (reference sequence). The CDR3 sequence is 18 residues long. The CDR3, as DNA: TGTGCCAGTACCCGTTACAGTTCCGGGACGGACGGCAATCAGCCCCAGCATTTT. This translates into CASTRYSSGTDGNQPQHF.

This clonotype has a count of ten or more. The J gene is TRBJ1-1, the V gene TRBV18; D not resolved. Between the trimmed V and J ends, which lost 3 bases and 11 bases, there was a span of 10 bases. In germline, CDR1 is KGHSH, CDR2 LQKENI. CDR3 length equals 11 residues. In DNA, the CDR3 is TGTGCCAGCTCACCGGTCGGGATGGCTTTCTTT. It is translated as CASSPVGMAFF.